Sequencing of this TCR beta chain was carried out in a study of T-cell reconstitution after alpha-beta-depleted transplantation in children. This CDR3 spans 12 amino acids. The germline V gene has CDR1 SQVTM and CDR2 ANQGSEA. Trimming took off 4 bases at V and 0 bases at J, with 6 bases between the two ends. The TCRbeta library was prepared with unique molecular identifiers. TCRdb fed the PCR reads into MiXCR, producing one record per CDR3 protein. The table has hundreds of thousands of distinct CDR3 sequences, roughly 14% seen once. This clonotype was counted many times. This receptor was obtained from a girl aged 2 to 10 with congenital amegakaryocytic thrombocytopenia, due to receive a stem cell transplant. This chain joins TRBV29-1 and TRBJ1-1; D is ambiguous. This sample comprised PBMCs, obtained before TCRalphabeta/CD19-depleted stem cell transplant. This chain's CDR3 is CSVVLVNTEAFF. CDR3 bases: TGCAGCGTTGTTCTAGTGAACACTGAAGCTTTCTTT. The entire variable domain, with the rest obtained from reference TRBV29-1 and TRBJ1-1, is as follows: SAVISQKPSRDICQRGTSLTIQCQVDSQVTMMFWYRQQPGQSLTLIATANQGSEATYESGFVIDKFPISRPNLTFSTLTVSNMSPEDSSIYLCSVVLVNTEAFFGQGTRLTVV.